This T cell receptor (beta chain) was captured by sequencing in a study of blood T cell repertoires in COVID-19. Trimming stripped 2 bases from V and 7 bases from J, with 15 bases between. Per the germline V gene, CDR1 is SGHTA and CDR2 is FQGTGA. The CDR3 runs 14 residues. Participants were placed into cohorts based on the clinical history they reported. Recovered status in Cohort 3 required two negative PCRs, clearance, or symptom resolution. The method was immunoSEQ multiplex PCR; TCRdb's version includes in-frame clones alone and lacks a portion of them. The profile covers fewer than 200,000 clones, with approximately 80% appearing a single time and roughly 17% taken by the ten largest.

This receptor was obtained from a woman aged 45-59 years who had recovered from COVID-19. The specimen sequenced was PBMCs or T cells enriched from blood (not recorded which). The V call is TRBV7-3, the J call TRBJ2-7; a possible D gene is TRBD1 (6 bases). The DNA of the CDR3 is TGTGCCAGCAGCTTAGGAAGGGACATGGGGGAGCAGTACTTC. It is translated as CASSLGRDMGEQYF.